A selection of T cell receptor beta chains follows, all from one sample in a study of identical twins. TCRdb processed the 5' RACE reads anew with MiXCR; each CDR3 protein has one entry. The sample has 200,000 to 250,000 distinct CDR3 sequences; over 5.5% are singletons. These same records also appear under a second study, on T cells expressing NK-cell markers.

Sequenced: CD8+ T cells sorted from blood. The receptors derive from a woman aged 18-29 years in good health. Both conserved end residues are part of each CDR3. Fields, in order: V gene, D gene, clone size, J gene, CDR3 DNA, CDR3 protein. D genes are given only for firm matches. Clone size is stated in some rows and not others, as once, few, many or a class when expanded.

>TRBV6-1|-|many|TRBJ1-2
TGTGCCAGCAGTGACCTCGGGCTACTCTATGGCTACACCTTC
CASSDLGLLYGYTF
>TRBV27|TRBD1|few|TRBJ1-1
TGTGCCAGCAGTAGCAGGGGGCCTGGGAACACTGAAGCTTTCTTT
CASSSRGPGNTEAFF
>TRBV7-2|-|few|TRBJ2-5
TGTGCCAGCAGCTTAAACAGGGGGGGAGAGACCCAGTACTTC
CASSLNRGGETQYF
>TRBV6-1|-|-|TRBJ2-1
TGTGCCAGCAGTCAGGGAGAACCCTACAATGAGCAGTTCTTC
CASSQGEPYNEQFF
>TRBV19|-|few|TRBJ2-3
TGTGCCAGTAGCGCTTTTTCAGATACGCAGTATTTT
CASSAFSDTQYF
>TRBV3-1|TRBD2|-|TRBJ2-7
TGTGCCAGCAGCCCACTAGCGGGGGCGGAGTACGAGCAGTACTTC
CASSPLAGAEYEQYF
>TRBV9|-|few|TRBJ2-5
TGTGCCAGCAGCGTAGGATTCGCGGAGACCCAGTACTTC
CASSVGFAETQYF
>TRBV7-9|-|-|TRBJ1-2
TGTGCCAGCAGCTCGACAGGATACTATGGCTACACCTTC
CASSSTGYYGYTF
>TRBV6-2/TRBV6-3|-|few|TRBJ2-7
TGTGCCAGCAGTTACTACTCTGGACCCTACGAGCAGTACTTC
CASSYYSGPYEQYF
>TRBV12-3/TRBV12-4|-|many|TRBJ1-2
TGTGCCAGCAGTACCACGACAGCCGCCACCTTC
CASSTTTAATF
>TRBV7-6|-|-|TRBJ2-7
TGTGCCAGCAGCTTGGGCGGGTTCTACGTGCAGTACTTC
CASSLGGFYVQYF
>TRBV12-3/TRBV12-4|-|few|TRBJ2-3
TGTGCCAGCAGGAACCCAGGAGAAGGTACAGATACGCAGTATTTT
CASRNPGEGTDTQYF
>TRBV7-9|-|medium-sized|TRBJ2-7
TGTGCCAGCAGCTTAAACTACGAGCAGTACTTC
CASSLNYEQYF
>TRBV20-1|-|few|TRBJ2-5
TGCAGTGCTTTAGCGGAGTACCAAGAGACCCAGTACTTC
CSALAEYQETQYF
>TRBV6-5|-|-|TRBJ2-2
TGTGCCGGGCGAGCCGACACCGGGGAGCTGTTTTTT
CAGRADTGELFF
>TRBV12-3/TRBV12-4|-|few|TRBJ2-3
TGTGCCAGCAGTTTCGTAACGGGAGTCACAGATACGCAGTATTTT
CASSFVTGVTDTQYF
>TRBV2|-|-|TRBJ2-7
TGTGCCAGCCTGGCGGGACAGTACTCCTACGAGCAGTACTTC
CASLAGQYSYEQYF
>TRBV20-1|-|-|TRBJ2-5
TGCAGTGCTAGGACCATTCTAGCATCTTCAGAGACCCAGTACTTC
CSARTILASSETQYF
>TRBV9|-|-|TRBJ2-1
TGTGCCAGCGGACCGACTTCCAATGAGCAGTTCTTC
CASGPTSNEQFF
>TRBV5-4|-|few|TRBJ1-1
TGTGCCAGCTTAACAAACACTGAAGCTTTCTTT
CASLTNTEAFF
>TRBV4-3|-|few|TRBJ2-7
TGCGCCAGCAGCCAAGGCCTCCTCAGGCACGAGCAGTACTTC
CASSQGLLRHEQYF
>TRBV27|-|-|TRBJ2-7
TGTGCCAGCAGTTACACAGCAAACTACGAGCAGTACTTC
CASSYTANYEQYF
>TRBV9|TRBD2|-|TRBJ2-3
TGTGCCAGCAGCGTAGTCGGGGGGGGCACAGATACGCAGTATTTT
CASSVVGGGTDTQYF
>TRBV12-3/TRBV12-4|-|-|TRBJ2-3
TGTGCCAGCACACCCTCCGGAGGTAGCTCCCTCACAGATACGCAGTATTTT
CASTPSGGSSLTDTQYF
>TRBV2|-|few|TRBJ2-7
TGTGCCAGCGATCCCGGGCTCGCCGCCTACGAGCAGTACTTC
CASDPGLAAYEQYF
>TRBV29-1|-|few|TRBJ2-2
TGCAGCGTTGAGAAATTAGGACAGCTCGCGAACACCGGGGAGCTGTTTTTT
CSVEKLGQLANTGELFF